This passage covers 24 T cell receptor beta chains from one sample sequenced in a study of T-cell reconstitution after alpha-beta-depleted transplantation in children. For TCRbeta, the library was prepared with unique molecular identifiers. TCRdb passed the PCR reads through MiXCR, listing each CDR3 protein once. The sample holds a few hundred thousand distinct CDR3 sequences, 10% to 15% seen once. Sample: PBMCs, mostly from graft donor cells, taken 360 days after TCRalphabeta/CD19-depleted stem cell transplant. The receptors originated from a male patient younger than 18 who had a stem cell transplant for acute myeloid leukemia, so the T cells may come from the graft donor.

The chain combines TRBV24-1 with TRBJ2-7; D ambiguous. The length of the CDR3 is 15 residues. Trimming stripped 1 base from V and 2 bases from J, with 11 bases between. Germline V lookup: CDR1 KGHDR, CDR2 SFDVKD. The CDR3 loop reads CATSDFVGSTYEQYF. The CDR3 DNA reads TGTGCCACCAGTGATTTTGTCGGCTCCACCTACGAGCAGTACTTC.

CDR3 protein: CASSVEGRVNEQYF. The DNA for the CDR3 is TGTGCCAGCAGCGTAGAGGGCAGGGTTAACGAGCAGTACTTC. The rearrangement joins TRBV9 to TRBJ2-7, with D possibly matching TRBD1 (5 bases). The CDR3 runs to 14 residues. The germline V gene encodes CDR1 SGDLS and CDR2 YYNGEE. The V and J ends lost 0 bases and 5 bases respectively, with 12 bases between them.

With regard to this clonotype: Sequence at one end of the junction differs from germline and may be a read error. The rearrangement joins TRBV20-1 to TRBJ2-7; TRBD1 matches 8 bases. Per germline, CDR1 DFQATT and CDR2 SNEGSKA (reference sequence). The CDR3 is made up of 15 amino acids. The CDR3 sequence: CSASFRQGFSSEQYF. Written as DNA, the CDR3 is TGCAGTGCTAGTTTTAGACAGGGGTTTTCCTCCGAGCAGTACTTC.

CDR3 bases: TGTGCCAGTTTACCGGAGGGCTTAGCGGGACTATACAATGAGCAGTTCTTC. It yields the protein CASLPEGLAGLYNEQFF. This chain connects TRBV19 to TRBJ2-1, with 8 bases identical to TRBD2. The ends lost 8 bases at V and 4 bases at J; junction bases unmatched: 16. CDR1 is LNHDA and CDR2 is SQIVND in the germline V gene (reference sequence). CDR3 length equals 17 residues.

The rearrangement joins TRBV6-5 to TRBJ2-7; D not resolved. V was trimmed by 2 bases and J by 3 bases, leaving 11 bases between them. CDR1 is MNHEY and CDR2 is SVGAGI in the germline V gene. The CDR3 is 14 amino acids. CDR3 DNA: TGTGCCAGCAGTTACCCGAGCCCAAACTACGAGCAGTACTTC. Its translation is CASSYPSPNYEQYF.

This clonotype was seen many times. The V and J genes are TRBV5-1 and TRBJ2-1, with a tentative D call TRBD1 (5 bases). Per the germline V gene, CDR1 is SGHRS and CDR2 is YFSETQ. The CDR3 is 18 amino acids. With 0 bases removed from V and 3 bases from J, the gap between germline ends came to 19 bases. CDR3 DNA sequence: TGCGCCAGCAGCTTGGCTTTTCAGAGACAGCCATTCTACAATGAGCAGTTCTTC. Its translation is CASSLAFQRQPFYNEQFF.

This clonotype has a handful of counts. This chain links TRBV5-6 with TRBJ2-1; D possibly corresponds to TRBD2 (6 bases). The length of the CDR3 is 14 residues. The V gene's germline CDR1 is SGHDT and CDR2 YYEEEE. With 0 bases removed from V and 6 bases from J, the gap between germline ends came to 10 bases. CDR3 nucleotides: TGTGCCAGCAGCTTGGGGGGGGTTTGCAATGAGCAGTTCTTC. Translating gives CASSLGGVCNEQFF.

The V and J genes are TRBV18 and TRBJ1-4; tentatively, D is TRBD1 (6 bases). CDR1 KGHSH and CDR2 LQKENI come from the germline V gene. CDR3 length: 15 amino acids. The V and J ends lost 0 bases and 6 bases respectively, with 11 bases between them. The CDR3, as DNA: TGTGCCAGCTCACCACCGGGGACACCTTATGAAAAACTGTTTTTT. Protein: CASSPPGTPYEKLFF.

This clonotype showed up just a few times. The chain employs TRBV4-3 and TRBJ2-3; 7 bases line up with TRBD2. The ends lost 1 base at V and 3 bases at J; junction bases unmatched: 4. CDR3 length: 15 amino acids. The germline V gene encodes CDR1 LGHNA and CDR2 YSLEER. The CDR3 sequence is CASSQGGSRTDTQYF. The CDR3 DNA sequence: TGCGCCAGCAGCCAAGGCGGGAGCAGGACAGATACGCAGTATTTT.

This clonotype was observed a few times. The J gene is TRBJ2-3, the V gene TRBV25-1; maybe TRBD2 (6 bases). There are 13 residues in the CDR3. Deletions cut 8 bases from V and 3 bases from J, with 12 bases between. In germline, CDR1 is MGHDK, CDR2 SYGVNS. The CDR3 spells CASRGFVTDTQYF. The CDR3 region has the DNA TGTGCCAGCCGGGGGTTTGTAACAGATACGCAGTATTTT.

V is TRBV20-1 and J is TRBJ2-5, with 8 bases matching TRBD2. This CDR3 has 15 residues. CDR1 is DFQATT and CDR2 is SNEGSKA in the germline V gene (reference sequence). J lost 5 bases, V lost 0 bases, and 8 bases had no gene match. CDR3: CSARDPGRAGETQYF. Written as DNA, the CDR3 is TGCAGTGCTAGAGATCCCGGGAGGGCCGGGGAGACCCAGTACTTC.

This clonotype was recorded at least ten times. The chain is built from TRBV7-2 and TRBJ2-5, with TRBD1 identical over 8 bases. Unmatched junction bases numbered 3, after V lost 5 bases and J lost 4 bases. Germline values: CDR1 SGHTA, CDR2 FQGNSA. The CDR3 contains 13 residues. CDR3: CASSTDRVETQYF. The DNA for the CDR3 is TGTGCCAGCAGCACGGACAGGGTAGAGACCCAGTACTTC.

In this sample, this clonotype turned up many times. This rearrangement joins TRBV28 to TRBJ2-3, with a possible D match to TRBD1 (6 bases). This CDR3 is 19 amino acids long. CDR1 and CDR2 from the germline V gene are MDHEN and SYDVKM. V lost 4 bases, J lost 2 bases, and 25 bases lay in between. DNA of the CDR3: TGTGCCAGCAGTTCAGATACGGGACACCAAAGGGGTTACACAGATACGCAGTATTTT. Translating it yields CASSSDTGHQRGYTDTQYF.

The chain links TRBV28 to TRBJ2-1, with a tentative D call TRBD2 (5 bases). This CDR3 comprises 13 residues. The V end lost 8 bases, the J end lost 0 bases, and 8 bases lay between the germline ends. Germline CDR1 is MDHEN and CDR2 is SYDVKM. The CDR3, as DNA: TGTGCCAGCCTAGCAGGCTCCTACAATGAGCAGTTCTTC. Its protein is CASLAGSYNEQFF.

A word on this clonotype: One junction end disagrees with the germline gene, perhaps due to a read error. The chain has TRBV7-6 and TRBJ2-5; the match to TRBD2 covers 10 bases. This CDR3 contains 17 residues. The germline V gene has CDR1 SGHVS and CDR2 FNYEAQ. In nucleotides, the CDR3 is TGTGCCAGCAGCTTAAAAGCGGGAGGGACGTTAAGAGAGGCCCAGTACTTC. It translates to CASSLKAGGTLREAQYF.

This clonotype was detected ten times or more. The chain couples TRBV29-1 to TRBJ2-1, with D unresolved. The V and J ends lost 4 bases and 8 bases respectively, with 9 bases between them. Germline CDR1 is SQVTM and CDR2 is ANQGSEA. The CDR3 runs 11 residues. Written as DNA, the CDR3 is TGCAGCGTTGTCCCCCAGGATGAGCAGTTCTTC. It specifies CSVVPQDEQFF.

This clonotype was observed at least ten times. The chain carries TRBV11-2 and TRBJ1-2; perhaps TRBD1 as D (5 bases). Germline V gene lookup returns CDR1 SGHAT and CDR2 FQNNGV. The CDR3 contains 16 residues. V was clipped by 6 bases and J by 4 bases, with 21 bases between them. CDR3 region: CASRPYPGPTPYGYTF. Written as DNA, the CDR3 is TGTGCCAGCAGGCCGTATCCGGGACCAACCCCCTATGGCTACACCTTC.

CDR3 residues: CSPQGARAPEYNEQFF. In DNA, the CDR3 is TGCAGTCCTCAGGGGGCGCGAGCTCCGGAATACAATGAGCAGTTCTTC. The chain has TRBV20-1 and TRBJ2-1; 8 bases line up with TRBD1. After removal of 8 bases from V and 4 bases from J, the junction contained 16 bases not matched to a gene. The CDR3 consists of 16 residues. Germline V lookup: CDR1 DFQATT, CDR2 SNEGSKA (reference sequence).

V is TRBV6-2 or TRBV6-3 and J is TRBJ2-1; the D is unclear. The CDR3 runs to 12 residues. Trimming left V 0 bases short and J 8 bases short, with 5 bases between. CDR1 MNHEY and CDR2 SVGEGT come from the germline V gene. Written as DNA, the CDR3 is TGTGCCAGCAGTTACTCGAGTTATGAGCAGTTCTTC. It translates to CASSYSSYEQFF.

In its sample, this clonotype ranks as medium-sized. This chain uses TRBV11-2 with TRBJ2-2; unclear D gene. Germline lookup yields CDR1 SGHAT and CDR2 FQNNGV. V lost 1 base to trimming and J lost 0 bases, with 12 bases between them. The CDR3 has 17 amino acids. CDR3 nucleotide sequence: TGTGCCAGCAGCTTAGGAAGCCCAACCGCGAACACCGGGGAGCTGTTTTTT. Encoded protein: CASSLGSPTANTGELFF.

In this sample, this clonotype turned up a few times. The chain has TRBV7-6 and TRBJ2-2; D gene uncertain. Germline loops: CDR1 SGHVS, CDR2 FNYEAQ. V was clipped by 1 base and J by 5 bases, with 20 bases between them. The CDR3 extends over 18 amino acids. CDR3 protein: CASSLGGTGPKRTGELFF. For the CDR3, the DNA is TGTGCCAGCAGCTTAGGCGGAACTGGTCCCAAACGGACCGGGGAGCTGTTTTTT.

This clonotype was found many times. The chain employs TRBV7-2 and TRBJ2-3; 11 bases agree with TRBD2. CDR3 size: 17 residues. Trimming cost V 4 bases and J 2 bases; bases outside gene matches: 8. Germline V gives CDR1 SGHTA, CDR2 FQGNSA. The CDR3 DNA sequence: TGTGCCAGCAGCTCAATAGCGGGAGGGCCCTACACAGATACGCAGTATTTT. Translation gives CASSSIAGGPYTDTQYF.

This clonotype was seen a few times. The rearrangement joins TRBV7-9 to TRBJ2-7; 8 positions agree with TRBD2. V lost 6 bases to trimming and J lost 3 bases; unmatched junction nucleotides: 13. Looked up from germline, CDR1 is SEHNR and CDR2 is FQNEAQ (reference sequence). This CDR3 has 16 residues. The CDR3 here is CASSSGSGTSIYEQYF. DNA for the CDR3: TGTGCCAGCAGTTCCGGTAGCGGGACGTCGATCTACGAGCAGTACTTC.

This clonotype was counted a few times. This sequence joins TRBV25-1 and TRBJ2-1, with D tentatively TRBD1 or TRBD2 (6 bases each). V was trimmed by 6 bases and J by 6 bases, leaving 18 bases between them. The CDR3 extends over 15 amino acids. Germline CDR1 is MGHDK and CDR2 is SYGVNS. The CDR3: CASSLARGLSNEQFF. The CDR3 region has the DNA TGTGCCAGCAGCCTCGCCCGGGGGCTCTCCAATGAGCAGTTCTTC. Complete variable domain (other parts from reference TRBV25-1 and TRBJ2-1): EADIYQTPRYLVIGTGKKITLECSQTMGHDKMYWYQQDPGMELHLIHYSYGVNSTEKGDLSSESTVSRIRTEHFPLTLESARPSHTSQYLCASSLARGLSNEQFFGPGTRLTVL.